Below, 20 T cell receptor beta chains from the same sample are listed, as sequenced in a study of response to subunit inactivated influenza vaccine. MiXCR, applied by TCRdb to the RT-PCR reads, yields one record per CDR3 protein. The sample has fewer than 350,000 distinct CDR3 sequences, about a fifth seen once. Material: PBMCs from blood, obtained about 20 months after vaccination. These receptors all stem from a man aged 45-69 years who received an inactivated influenza vaccine.

This sequence joins TRBV6-1 and TRBJ2-7; TRBD1 agrees at 7 bases. This CDR3 is 14 amino acids long. V lost 6 bases to trimming and J lost 3 bases; unmatched junction nucleotides: 8. Germline lookup yields CDR1 MNHNS and CDR2 SASEGT. CDR3 sequence: CASRIPGQSYEQYF. The CDR3 coding sequence is TGTGCCAGCAGAATCCCGGGACAGAGCTACGAGCAGTACTTC.

J is TRBJ2-7 and V is TRBV7-6; no reliable D call. From germline, CDR1 is SGHVS and CDR2 FNYEAQ. CDR3 length equals 13 residues. Trimming stripped 1 base from V and 4 bases from J, with 8 bases between. CDR3 amino acids: CASSLELAYEQYF. CDR3 nucleotide sequence: TGTGCCAGCAGCTTAGAGTTAGCTTACGAGCAGTACTTC.

This clonotype was observed a handful of times. This rearrangement joins TRBV2 to TRBJ2-2; D is unclear. This CDR3 contains 14 residues. Trimming shortened V by 7 bases and J by 4 bases, and 13 bases separated the two germline ends. Germline V lookup: CDR1 SNHLY, CDR2 FYNNEI. The CDR3 loop is CASKRESPTGELFF. The DNA for the CDR3 is TGTGCCAGCAAAAGAGAAAGCCCCACCGGGGAGCTGTTTTTT.

The chain is built from TRBV5-1 and TRBJ2-5; TRBD1 is a possible D gene (5 bases). Trimming removed 3 bases from V and 2 bases from J, with 23 bases in between. CDR1 and CDR2 from the germline V gene are SGHRS and YFSETQ. This CDR3 is 18 amino acids long. The CDR3 bases are TGCGCCAGCAGCTCACCCTACAGGTATTTGAAGGAACAAGAGACCCAGTACTTC. Translation: CASSSPYRYLKEQETQYF.

This clonotype was observed many times. CDR3 nucleotides: TGTGCCAGCAGTCCAGAACAGGGGAACACTGAAGCTTTCTTT. Amino acids: CASSPEQGNTEAFF. The chain couples TRBV9 to TRBJ1-1; weak D call: TRBD1 (6 bases). Germline V lookup: CDR1 SGDLS, CDR2 YYNGEE. Deletions cut 5 bases from V and 1 base from J, with 12 bases between. This CDR3 has 14 amino acids.

The V call is TRBV5-1, the J call TRBJ2-1; D is unclear. The CDR3 consists of 13 residues. The V gene's germline CDR1 is SGHRS and CDR2 YFSETQ. Trimming shortened V by 4 bases and J by 9 bases, and 14 bases separated the two germline ends. The CDR3 here is CASSLLERSEQFF. CDR3 nucleotides: TGCGCCAGCAGCCTTCTGGAGCGAAGTGAGCAGTTCTTC.

V and J are TRBV6-1 and TRBJ1-2; 7 bases agree with TRBD1. Germline values: CDR1 MNHNS, CDR2 SASEGT. Trimming took 5 bases from V and 7 from J; bases not matched to a gene: 1. The CDR3 runs to 11 residues. CDR3: CASSRTGGYTF. The CDR3, as DNA: TGTGCCAGCAGTCGGACAGGTGGCTACACCTTC.

This clonotype was observed a few times. The rearrangement links TRBV29-1 to TRBJ1-2; the match to TRBD1 covers 7 bases. Germline CDR1 and CDR2: SQVTM and ANQGSEA. Trimming removed 3 bases from V and 7 bases from J; junction bases left unmatched: 5. This CDR3 spans 12 amino acids. CDR3 loop: CSVDQGEGGYTF. The CDR3 region has the DNA TGCAGCGTTGATCAGGGGGAAGGTGGCTACACCTTC.

This clonotype turned up a few times. This chain uses TRBV12-3 or TRBV12-4 with TRBJ1-3; D unresolved. The V gene lost 5 bases and the J gene lost 8 bases, with 13 bases spanning the gap. The CDR3 spans 13 residues. DNA of the CDR3: TGTGCCAGCAGTGCCTTCCTTCGATACACCATATATTTT. Protein product: CASSAFLRYTIYF.

The chain is built from TRBV7-9 and TRBJ1-4, with TRBD1 matching over 7 bases. V dropped 5 bases and J dropped 0; count of bases not matched to a gene: 9. CDR3 size: 17 residues. Germline loops: CDR1 SEHNR, CDR2 FQNEAQ (reference sequence). The CDR3 nucleotides read TGTGCCAGCAGCCGGGACAGCGCCTCTACAACTAATGAAAAACTGTTTTTT. It specifies CASSRDSASTTNEKLFF.

This clonotype was observed a handful of times. This chain connects TRBV10-3 to TRBJ2-1, with TRBD2 as a possible D gene (6 bases). CDR1 and CDR2 (germline): ENHRY, SYGVKD. This CDR3 has 16 residues. V was shortened by 0 bases and J by 5 bases, with 14 bases between the two germline ends. The CDR3 sequence: CAISESTGSRNNEQFF. The CDR3, as DNA: TGTGCCATCAGTGAGTCAACCGGGAGTAGGAACAATGAGCAGTTCTTC.

This clonotype came up many times. The CDR3 DNA reads as TGTGCCAGCTCGGCGGCGGGGGTGAACACTGAAGCTTTCTTT. Protein sequence: CASSAAGVNTEAFF. This chain connects TRBV18 to TRBJ1-1, with TRBD1 as a possible D gene (5 bases). Looked up from germline, CDR1 is KGHSH and CDR2 is LQKENI. Trimming cost V 6 bases and J 0 bases, with 11 bases left between them. The CDR3 contains 14 residues.

The chain links TRBV4-2 to TRBJ2-2; 7 bases align to TRBD1. Trimming removed 3 bases from V and 4 bases from J; junction bases left unmatched: 8. Germline-derived CDR1 and CDR2 are LGHNA and YNFKEQ. The CDR3 has 16 amino acids. The DNA for the CDR3 is TGTGCCAGCAGCCATTTGGACAGGAAGTTCACCGGGGAGCTGTTTTTT. Protein product: CASSHLDRKFTGELFF.

V is TRBV5-4 and J is TRBJ2-7; perhaps TRBD2 as D (6 bases). Germline V lookup: CDR1 SGHNT, CDR2 YYREEE (reference sequence). This CDR3 comprises 14 residues. With 2 bases removed from V and 1 base from J, the gap between germline ends came to 10 bases. CDR3 sequence (DNA): TGTGCCAGCAGCTTCGCGGGGAGGTCCTACGAGCAGTACTTC. This sequence encodes CASSFAGRSYEQYF.

The rearrangement joins TRBV4-1 to TRBJ2-4; 7 bases fit TRBD1. The CDR3 length is 19 residues. Germline V gene sequence: CDR1 MGHRA, CDR2 YSYEKL. Germline trimming cut 1 base from V and 0 bases from J; bases unmatched to any gene: 12. For the CDR3, the DNA is TGCGCCAGCAGCCAAGGAGGACAGGAGCGGTATAGAGCCAAAAACATTCAGTACTTC. It encodes CASSQGGQERYRAKNIQYF.

The chain combines TRBV6-2 or TRBV6-3 with TRBJ2-1; 9 bases match TRBD1. Germline V CDR1 and CDR2: MNHEY, SVGEGT. The trim removed 1 base at V and 6 bases at J, leaving 7 bases unmatched. The CDR3 covers 16 residues. The CDR3 protein is CASSYLGTGSFNEQFF. CDR3 in DNA: TGTGCCAGCAGTTACTTAGGGACAGGGAGTTTCAATGAGCAGTTCTTC.

In this sample, this clonotype turned up a few times. This chain links TRBV6-2 or TRBV6-3 with TRBJ1-5; the match to TRBD1 covers 7 bases. CDR3 length: 14 amino acids. The germline V gene has CDR1 MNHEY and CDR2 SVGEGT. Germline trimming cut 5 bases from V and 2 bases from J; bases unmatched to any gene: 3. The CDR3 nucleotides are TGTGCCAGCAGTCGGGACAGCGGCAATCAGCCCCAGCATTTT. Amino acid sequence: CASSRDSGNQPQHF.

This clonotype occurred a few times. The chain is built from TRBV12-3 or TRBV12-4 and TRBJ1-1; D is uncertain. The CDR3 length is 17 residues. Trimming left V 5 bases short and J 0 bases short, with 19 bases between. The CDR3 bases are TGTGCCAGCAGTGCTAACACCGGCAGACGGATGAACACTGAAGCTTTCTTT. It codes for CASSANTGRRMNTEAFF.

The chain couples TRBV2 to TRBJ2-1; D is unresolved. V was shortened by 3 bases and J by 5 bases, with 5 bases between the two germline ends. Germline loops: CDR1 SNHLY, CDR2 FYNNEI. The CDR3 runs to 12 residues. In DNA, the CDR3 is TGTGCCAGCAGTGATGTGAACAATGAGCAGTTCTTC. Amino acid sequence: CASSDVNNEQFF.

The rearrangement uses TRBV28 and TRBJ1-6; D gene uncertain. The CDR3 extends over 11 amino acids. Per germline, CDR1 MDHEN and CDR2 SYDVKM. The germline V and J ends were trimmed by 5 bases and 13 bases, with 9 bases remaining between them. The CDR3 DNA reads as TGTGCCAGCAGTCACAGATACCCCCTCCACTTT. This sequence encodes CASSHRYPLHF.